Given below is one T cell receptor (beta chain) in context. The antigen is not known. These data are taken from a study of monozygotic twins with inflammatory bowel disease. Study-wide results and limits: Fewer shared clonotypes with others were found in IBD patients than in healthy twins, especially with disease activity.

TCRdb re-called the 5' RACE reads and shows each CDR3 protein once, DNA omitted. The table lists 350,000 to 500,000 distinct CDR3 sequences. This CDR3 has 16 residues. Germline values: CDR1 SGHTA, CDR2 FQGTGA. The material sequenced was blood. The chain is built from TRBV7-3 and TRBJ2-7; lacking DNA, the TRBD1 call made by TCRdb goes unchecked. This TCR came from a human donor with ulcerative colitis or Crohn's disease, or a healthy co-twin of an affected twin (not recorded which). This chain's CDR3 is CASSPQGGVPYYEQYF.